The 15 T cell receptor beta chains in this list originate from one sample, sequenced in a study of glioma-infiltrating T cells after dendritic cell vaccination. Described time point: after dendritic cell vaccination, including at tumor progression/relapse. This table comes from immunoSEQ multiplex PCR, and its TCRdb copy is limited to in-frame clones, with some not included. The profile shows some 90,000 clones, roughly 77% of them singletons. Specimen: blood, collected after dendritic cell vaccination. Source of these receptors: a human donor with glioblastoma.

The V call is TRBV4-1, the J call TRBJ2-7; 11 bases are a match to TRBD1. Looked up from germline, CDR1 is MGHRA and CDR2 is YSYEKL. The CDR3 is 17 amino acids. Trimming took 1 base from V and 7 from J; bases not matched to a gene: 12. The chain's CDR3 is CASSQGGWTGGLGEQYF. For the CDR3, the DNA is TGCGCCAGCAGCCAAGGGGGGTGGACAGGGGGCTTGGGGGAGCAGTACTTC.

The J gene is TRBJ1-5, the V gene TRBV19; 10 positions match TRBD1. J lost 4 bases, V lost 5 bases, and 5 bases had no gene match. Germline V gene lookup returns CDR1 LNHDA and CDR2 SQIVND (reference sequence). This CDR3 has 15 amino acids. This CDR3 is CASSSGQGWNQPQHF. The CDR3 nucleotides are TGTGCCAGTAGTTCGGGACAGGGGTGGAATCAGCCCCAGCATTTT.

This rearrangement joins TRBV11-2 to TRBJ1-5, with 7 bases lining up with TRBD1. CDR3 length: 13 amino acids. Germline V gene sequence: CDR1 SGHAT, CDR2 FQNNGV. V trimming: 6 bases; J trimming: 4 bases; junction bases outside the gene matches: 3. In DNA form, the CDR3 reads TGTGCCAGCAGTCAGGGACAGAATCAGCCCCAGCATTTT. This encodes CASSQGQNQPQHF. The full variable domain, its missing parts supplied by reference TRBV11-2 and TRBJ1-5, is EAGVAQSPRYKIIEKRQSVAFWCNPISGHATLYWYQQILGQGPKLLIQFQNNGVVDDSQLPKDRFSAERLKGVDSTLKIQPAKLEDSAVYLCASSQGQNQPQHFGDGTRLSIL.

The chain employs TRBV5-1 and TRBJ2-1; 11 positions agree with TRBD2. CDR3 size: 16 residues. CDR1 is SGHRS, CDR2 YFSETQ, per germline. V was clipped by 3 bases and J by 0 bases; unmatched bases: 2. This chain's CDR3 is CASSYGLAGSYNEQFF. In DNA, the CDR3 is TGCGCCAGCAGCTACGGACTAGCGGGCTCCTACAATGAGCAGTTCTTC.

This clone was seen only a few times. V usage is TRBV19 and J usage is TRBJ2-7, with D perhaps TRBD1 (5 bases). V was shortened by 1 base and J by 5 bases, with 9 bases between the two germline ends. The length of the CDR3 is 13 residues. CDR1 LNHDA and CDR2 SQIVND come from the germline V gene (reference sequence). The CDR3 nucleotides read TGTGCCAGTAGTATAGGCTCAGGGCACGAGCAGTACGTC. Amino acids: CASSIGSGHEQYV.

This clone was seen only a few times. The chain combines TRBV19 with TRBJ2-1; a weak D match, TRBD1 (7 bases). The CDR3 spans 12 residues. Germline V gives CDR1 LNHDA, CDR2 SQIVND (reference sequence). V gave up 5 bases and J gave up 7 bases, with 9 bases separating them. The CDR3: CASSSGGNEQFF. CDR3 sequence (DNA): TGTGCCAGTAGTTCAGGGGGGAATGAGCAGTTCTTC.

The chain recombines TRBV28 with TRBJ2-3; perhaps TRBD1 as D (5 bases). The CDR3 runs to 15 residues. Germline V gene data show CDR1 as MDHEN and CDR2 as SYDVKM. V was cut by 7 bases and J by 6 bases, with 20 bases left in between. Here the CDR3 reads CASIPDSRLGDTQYF. The CDR3 coding sequence is TGTGCCAGCATTCCAGACAGTCGTTTAGGGGATACGCAGTATTTT. Full variable domain (missing parts from reference TRBV28 and TRBJ2-3): DVKVTQSSRYLVKRTGEKVFLECVQDMDHENMFWYRQDPGLGLRLIYFSYDVKMKEKGDIPEGYSVSREKKERFSLILESASTNQTSMYLCASIPDSRLGDTQYFGPGTRLTVL.

J is TRBJ2-7 and V is TRBV6-6, with D unclear. Germline V CDR1 and CDR2: MNHNY, SVGAGI (reference sequence). The V and J ends lost 2 bases and 0 bases respectively, with 11 bases between them. CDR3 size: 15 residues. CDR3 loop: CASSYGQMSSYEQYF. For the CDR3, the DNA is TGTGCCAGCAGTTACGGGCAGATGAGCTCCTACGAGCAGTACTTC.

This sequence joins TRBV10-3 and TRBJ2-2, with 10 bases matching TRBD1. This CDR3 region has 16 residues. V shed 6 bases and J 6 bases; nucleotides not matched to a gene: 10. Germline lookup yields CDR1 ENHRY and CDR2 SYGVKD. The CDR3 loop reads CAISLFGTGVPGELFF. The CDR3 DNA reads as TGTGCCATCAGCCTTTTCGGGACAGGGGTGCCCGGGGAGCTGTTTTTT.

The chain combines TRBV6-5 with TRBJ2-7; 8 bases are a match to TRBD1. J gave up 5 bases and V 0 bases, and 9 bases lay outside the gene matches. In germline, CDR1 is MNHEY, CDR2 SVGAGI. This CDR3 region has 16 residues. The CDR3 nucleotides read TGTGCCAGCAGTTACTCGGACAGGGCCCGATTTGACGAGCAGTACTTC. Its protein is CASSYSDRARFDEQYF.

The rearrangement joins TRBV7-9 to TRBJ1-2, with 8 bases matching TRBD1. V gave up 3 bases and J gave up 1 base; unmatched junction bases: 10. The CDR3 extends over 17 amino acids. The germline V gene encodes CDR1 SEHNR and CDR2 FQNEAQ (reference sequence). This CDR3 is CASSFNQGANFNYGYTF. The DNA for the CDR3 is TGTGCCAGCAGCTTTAATCAGGGGGCTAACTTTAACTATGGCTACACCTTC.

With regard to this clone: This sample also contains other DNA sequences that code for the same CDR3. The V call is TRBV6-1, the J call TRBJ1-5; the D gene is possibly TRBD1 (5 bases). The V gene lost 3 bases and the J gene lost 0 bases, with 9 bases spanning the gap. Germline assignment: CDR1 MNHNS and CDR2 SASEGT. This CDR3 contains 15 residues. The CDR3 DNA follows: TGTGCCAGCAGTGAGCACGGGGGTAGCAATCAGCCCCAGCATTTT. This sequence encodes CASSEHGGSNQPQHF.

This clone was found a few times. Other DNA sequences in the same sample also yield this CDR3. The J gene is TRBJ1-3, the V gene TRBV7-9, with a weak D call TRBD1 (5 bases). In germline, CDR1 is SEHNR, CDR2 FQNEAQ (reference sequence). V was trimmed by 3 bases and J by 3 bases, leaving 9 bases between them. This CDR3 has 14 amino acids. The CDR3: CASSFRGIGNTIYF. CDR3 bases: TGTGCCAGCAGCTTCCGGGGGATTGGAAACACCATATATTTT.

The chain uses TRBV10-3 and TRBJ2-7; TRBD2 aligns across 8 bases. The germline CDR1 and CDR2 sequences are ENHRY and SYGVKD. The V and J ends lost 3 bases and 6 bases, in that order; junction bases with no gene match: 19. The CDR3 has 18 residues. The CDR3 spells CAISDLGVSGAGSREQYF. The DNA for the CDR3 is TGTGCCATCAGTGACCTCGGGGTTAGCGGGGCTGGGTCGCGCGAGCAGTACTTC.

The rearrangement joins TRBV5-1 to TRBJ2-3; D is possibly TRBD2 (6 bases). V lost 0 bases and J lost 0, with 14 bases in between. Germline V gives CDR1 SGHRS, CDR2 YFSETQ. The CDR3 spans 17 residues. The CDR3 sequence is CASSLGGLGRSTDTQYF. The CDR3, as DNA: TGCGCCAGCAGCTTGGGGGGGTTGGGGAGGAGCACAGATACGCAGTATTTT.